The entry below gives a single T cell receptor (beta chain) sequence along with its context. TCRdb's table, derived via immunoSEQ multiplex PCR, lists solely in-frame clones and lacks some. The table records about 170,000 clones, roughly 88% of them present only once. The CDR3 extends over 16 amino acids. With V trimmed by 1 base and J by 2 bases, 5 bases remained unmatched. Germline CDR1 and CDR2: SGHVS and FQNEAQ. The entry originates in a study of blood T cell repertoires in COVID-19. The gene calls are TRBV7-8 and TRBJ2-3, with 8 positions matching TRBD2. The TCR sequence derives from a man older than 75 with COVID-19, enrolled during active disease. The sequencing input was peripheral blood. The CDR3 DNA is TGTGCCAGCAGCTTAGTAGGTAGCGGGGTCACAGATACGCAGTATTTT. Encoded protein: CASSLVGSGVTDTQYF.